In its sample, the clone carrying this T cell receptor (beta chain) was seen a few times. Its matching antigen is unknown. The length of the CDR3 is 15 residues. V lost 8 bases, J lost 2 bases, and 7 bases stayed unmatched. Germline assignment: CDR1 MNHEY and CDR2 SVGAGI. The data originate from a study of beta chain features in type 1 diabetes. General study findings and limits: Individuals with type 1 diabetes displayed fewer insertions and more deletions at VDJ junctions. The cDNA sequencing approach could over-represent high-TCR-expressing cells.

Expressed TCRB transcripts were sequenced, since all the RNA that had been isolated was reverse transcribed. Data came from immunoSEQ multiplex PCR; TCRdb stores just in-frame clones and leaves some out. The top ten clones hold 1% to 1.5% of a sample with about 210,000 clones, approximately 11% of them seen once. The source is a man between 18 and 29 years old in good health. Sequenced material: central memory CD4+ T cells from blood. This chain joins TRBV6-5 and TRBJ2-1; 9 bases fit TRBD2. The CDR3 sequence: CASARAGGPYNEQFF. The CDR3 nucleotides are TGTGCCAGCGCGAGAGCGGGAGGCCCCTACAATGAGCAGTTCTTC.